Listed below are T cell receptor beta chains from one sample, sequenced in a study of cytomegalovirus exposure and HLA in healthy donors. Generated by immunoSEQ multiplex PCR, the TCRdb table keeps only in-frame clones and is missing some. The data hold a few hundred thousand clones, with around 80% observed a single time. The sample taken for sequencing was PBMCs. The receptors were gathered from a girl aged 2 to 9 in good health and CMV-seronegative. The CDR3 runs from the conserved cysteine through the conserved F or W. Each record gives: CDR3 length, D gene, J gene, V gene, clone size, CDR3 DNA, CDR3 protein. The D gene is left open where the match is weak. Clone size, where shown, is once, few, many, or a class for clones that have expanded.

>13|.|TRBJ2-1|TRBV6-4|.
TGTGCCAGCAGTGATTCTGGCCGCAGTGAGCAGTTCTTC
CASSDSGRSEQFF
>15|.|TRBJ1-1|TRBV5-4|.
TGTGCCAGCCTGGGGAGGGGGGGTCCGGACACTGAAGCTTTCTTT
CASLGRGGPDTEAFF
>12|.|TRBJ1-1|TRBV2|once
TGTGCCTGCCGGGACTGGAACACTGAAGCTTTCTTT
CACRDWNTEAFF
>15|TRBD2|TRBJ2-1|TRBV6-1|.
TGTGCCGGAAAAGAAGGGCTAGCGGGGCCTGGGGAGCAGTTCTTC
CAGKEGLAGPGEQFF
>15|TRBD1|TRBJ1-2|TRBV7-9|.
TGTGCCAGCAGCCTCCAGGACAGGGGGATATATGGCTACACCTTC
CASSLQDRGIYGYTF
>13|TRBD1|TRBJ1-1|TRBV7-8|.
TGTGCCAGCAGCGACAGGGGCCTGATTGAAGCTTTCTTT
CASSDRGLIEAFF
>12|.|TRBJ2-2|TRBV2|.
TGTGCCAGCAGATGGGGGGTCGGGGAGCTGTTTTTT
CASRWGVGELFF
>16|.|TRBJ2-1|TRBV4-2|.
TGTGCCAGCAGCCAAGGAGTCCGGGACTCCTACAATGAGCAGTTCTTC
CASSQGVRDSYNEQFF
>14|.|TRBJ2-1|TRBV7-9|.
TGTGCCAGCAGCTTAGATATAAGCGGCAATGAGCAGTTCTTC
CASSLDISGNEQFF
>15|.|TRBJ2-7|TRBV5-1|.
TGCGCCAGCAGCTCCAGCGCGGGGTCAAGTTACGAGCAGTACTTC
CASSSSAGSSYEQYF
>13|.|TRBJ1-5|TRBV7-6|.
TGTGCCAGCAGCCCCTTCGGAGAACAGCCCCAGCATTTT
CASSPFGEQPQHF
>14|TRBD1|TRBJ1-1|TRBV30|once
TGTGCCCGTACAGGGGCAGGGGGAAACACTGAAGCTTTCTTT
CARTGAGGNTEAFF
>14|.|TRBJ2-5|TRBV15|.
TGTGCCACCGGGCACCGCAGGGTCTCAGGGACCCAGTACTTC
CATGHRRVSGTQYF
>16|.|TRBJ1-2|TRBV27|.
TGTGCCAGCAGGGCAGCGCGGGACGCAGTTAACTATGGCTACACCTTC
CASRAARDAVNYGYTF
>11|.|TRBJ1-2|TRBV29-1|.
TGCAGCGTCCGAGAAGTCTATGGCTACACCTTC
CSVREVYGYTF
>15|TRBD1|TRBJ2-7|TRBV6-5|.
TGTGCCAGCAGACGCGGGACAGGGGTGTCCTACGAGCAGTACTTC
CASRRGTGVSYEQYF
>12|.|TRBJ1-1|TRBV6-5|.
TGCGCCAGCAGTTATACGGGGGGGTCTGATTTCTTT
CASSYTGGSDFF
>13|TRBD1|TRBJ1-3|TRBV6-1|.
TGTGCCAGCAGTAGGACAGGAGGAAACACCATATATTTT
CASSRTGGNTIYF
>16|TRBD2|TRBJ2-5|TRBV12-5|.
TGTGCTAGTGGACCTGGGACTAGCGGGAGTGTGGAGACCCAGTACTTC
CASGPGTSGSVETQYF
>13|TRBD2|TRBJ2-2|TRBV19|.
TGTGCCAGTAGTATAGCGGGAGGGGGGGAGCTGTTTTTT
CASSIAGGGELFF
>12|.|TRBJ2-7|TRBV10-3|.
TGTGCCATCAGTGAGCGGGGCTACGAGCAGTACTTC
CAISERGYEQYF
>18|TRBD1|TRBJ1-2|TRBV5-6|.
TGTGCCAGCAGCCTGCAGATAAGGACAGGGAGGGATATCAATGGCTACACCTTC
CASSLQIRTGRDINGYTF
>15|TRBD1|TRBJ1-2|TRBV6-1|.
TGTGCCAGCAGTGTCGCCGGCGAGGGGGCGAGGGGCTACACCTTC
CASSVAGEGARGYTF
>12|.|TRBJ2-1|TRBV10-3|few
TGTGCCATCAGTGAGTCGGAGAATGAGCAGTTCTTC
CAISESENEQFF
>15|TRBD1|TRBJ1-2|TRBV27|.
TGTGCCAGCAGAATGGACAGGGGCCGAAACTATGGCTACACCTTC
CASRMDRGRNYGYTF
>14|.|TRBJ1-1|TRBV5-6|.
TGTGCCAGCAGCTCGACAGGCTATAACACTGAAGCTTTCTTT
CASSSTGYNTEAFF
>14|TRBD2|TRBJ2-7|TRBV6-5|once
TGTGCCAGCAGCAGTCGACTAGCGGATTACGAGCAGTACTTC
CASSSRLADYEQYF
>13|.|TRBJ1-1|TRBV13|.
TGTGCCAGCAGCCAGACCGACGAGGCTGAAGCTTTCTTT
CASSQTDEAEAFF
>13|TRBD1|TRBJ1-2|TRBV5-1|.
TGCGCCAGCAGCTTGGAGGACAGGTATAGGCCCACCTTC
CASSLEDRYRPTF
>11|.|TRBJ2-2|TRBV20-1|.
TGCAGTGCTTCGTACACCGGGGAGCTGTTTTTT
CSASYTGELFF
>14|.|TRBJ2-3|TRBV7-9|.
TGTGCCAGCAGCTTTTCGCGGAGCACAGATACGCAGTATTTT
CASSFSRSTDTQYF
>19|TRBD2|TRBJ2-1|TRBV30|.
TGTGCCTGGAGTCCCCCGGGACTAGCGGGAGGGAGCTCCTACAATGAGCAGTTCTTC
CAWSPPGLAGGSSYNEQFF
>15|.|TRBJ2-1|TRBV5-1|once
TGCGCCAGCAGCGAAGGGGGCGGGGTCGGCAATGAGCAGTTCTTC
CASSEGGGVGNEQFF
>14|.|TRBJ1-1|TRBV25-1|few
TGTGCCAGCAGTGCCCCCACACTGAACACTGAAGCTTTCTTT
CASSAPTLNTEAFF
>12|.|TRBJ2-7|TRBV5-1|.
TGCGCCAGCAGCGGGTCGGGGTACGAGCAGTACTTC
CASSGSGYEQYF
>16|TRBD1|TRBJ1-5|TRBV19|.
TGTGCCAGTAGTATGGGGACAGGCGATAGCAATCAGCCCCAGCATTTT
CASSMGTGDSNQPQHF
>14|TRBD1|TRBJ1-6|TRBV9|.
TGTGCCAGCAGCTACAGGGGGCTTAATTCACCCCTCCACTTT
CASSYRGLNSPLHF
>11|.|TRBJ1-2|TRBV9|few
TGTGCCAGCAGCGTGTCGGTTGGCTACACCTTC
CASSVSVGYTF
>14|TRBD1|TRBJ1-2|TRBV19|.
TGTGCCAGTAGGGACAGGGAAGCTAACTATGGCTACACCTTC
CASRDREANYGYTF
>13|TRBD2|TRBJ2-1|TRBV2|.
TGTGCCAGCAGTGAAGTTCGGGAGGGAGTGCAGTTCTTC
CASSEVREGVQFF
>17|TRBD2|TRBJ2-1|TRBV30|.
TGTGCCTGGGGGGTGGCGGGAGGGTTTATTTCCTACAATGAGCAGTTCTTC
CAWGVAGGFISYNEQFF
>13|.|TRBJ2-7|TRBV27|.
TGTGCCAGCAGTCTTTCCGTAGCCCACGAGCAGTACTTC
CASSLSVAHEQYF
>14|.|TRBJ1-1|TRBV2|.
TGTGCCAGCAGCTTCGGACAGCTCAACACTGAAGCTTTCTTT
CASSFGQLNTEAFF
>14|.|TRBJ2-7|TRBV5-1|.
TGCGCCAGCAGCCCTGGTTCCTACTCCTACGAGCAGTACTTC
CASSPGSYSYEQYF
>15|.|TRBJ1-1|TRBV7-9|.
TGTGCCAGCAGCTTAGTCTCAGGGGTGAACACTGAAGCTTTCTTT
CASSLVSGVNTEAFF
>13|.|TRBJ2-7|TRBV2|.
TGTGCCAGCAGTGAAGCGCGGAGTTACGAGCAGTACTTC
CASSEARSYEQYF
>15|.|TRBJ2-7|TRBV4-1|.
TGCGCCAGCAGCCAACAGGGTATAAGCTCCTACGAGCAGTACTTC
CASSQQGISSYEQYF
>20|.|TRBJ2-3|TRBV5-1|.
TGCGCCAGCAGCTTGGGCTATGGGTCCGGGAGAGGAGCTAGCACAGATACGCAGTATTTT
CASSLGYGSGRGASTDTQYF